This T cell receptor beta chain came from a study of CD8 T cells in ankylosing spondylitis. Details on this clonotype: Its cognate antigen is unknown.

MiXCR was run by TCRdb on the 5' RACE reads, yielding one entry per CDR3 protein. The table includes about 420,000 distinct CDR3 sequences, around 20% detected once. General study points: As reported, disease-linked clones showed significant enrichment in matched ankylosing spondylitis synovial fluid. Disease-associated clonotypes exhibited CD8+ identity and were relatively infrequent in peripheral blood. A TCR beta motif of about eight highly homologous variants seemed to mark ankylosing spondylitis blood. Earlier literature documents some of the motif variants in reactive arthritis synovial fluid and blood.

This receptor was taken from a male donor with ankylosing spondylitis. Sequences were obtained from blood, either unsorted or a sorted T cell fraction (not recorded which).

This chain's CDR3 is CASSYGLGLGEQYF. CDR3 bases: TGTGCCAGCAGTTATGGGCTAGGATTGGGCGAGCAGTACTTC. The chain carries TRBV6-5 and TRBJ2-7; D remains ambiguous. The CDR3 has 14 residues. Germline V CDR1 and CDR2: MNHEY, SVGAGI. The V end was cut by 3 bases, the J end by 6 bases, with 15 bases between.